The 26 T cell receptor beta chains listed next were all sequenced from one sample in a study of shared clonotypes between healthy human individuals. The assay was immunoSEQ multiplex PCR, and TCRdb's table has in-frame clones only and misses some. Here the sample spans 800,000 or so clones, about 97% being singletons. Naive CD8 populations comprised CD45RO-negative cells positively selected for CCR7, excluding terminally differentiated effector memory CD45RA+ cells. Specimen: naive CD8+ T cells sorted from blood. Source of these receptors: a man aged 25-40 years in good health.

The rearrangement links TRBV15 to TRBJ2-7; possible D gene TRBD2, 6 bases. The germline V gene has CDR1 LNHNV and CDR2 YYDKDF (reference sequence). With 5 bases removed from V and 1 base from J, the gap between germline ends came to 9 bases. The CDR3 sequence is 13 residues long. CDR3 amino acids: CATSAGPSYEQYF. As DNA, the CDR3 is TGTGCCACCAGCGCGGGACCATCCTACGAGCAGTACTTC. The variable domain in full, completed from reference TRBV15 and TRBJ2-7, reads DAMVIQNPRYQVTQFGKPVTLSCSQTLNHNVMYWYQQKSSQAPKLLFHYYDKDFNNEADTPDNFQSRRPNTSFCFLDIRSPGLGDTAMYLCATSAGPSYEQYFGPGTRLTVT.

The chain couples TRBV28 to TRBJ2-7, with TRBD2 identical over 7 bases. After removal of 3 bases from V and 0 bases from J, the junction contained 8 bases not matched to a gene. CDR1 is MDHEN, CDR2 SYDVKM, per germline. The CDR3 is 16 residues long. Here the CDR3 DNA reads TGTGCCAGCAGTTTCGATGTAGCGGGTCCCTCCTACGAGCAGTACTTC. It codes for CASSFDVAGPSYEQYF.

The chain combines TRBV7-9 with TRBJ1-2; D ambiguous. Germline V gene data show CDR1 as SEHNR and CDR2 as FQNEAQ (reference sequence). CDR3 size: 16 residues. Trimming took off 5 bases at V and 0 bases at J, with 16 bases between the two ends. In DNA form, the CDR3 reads TGTGCCAGCAGCACCCCTGGGTGGAAAACTAACTATGGCTACACCTTC. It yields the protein CASSTPGWKTNYGYTF. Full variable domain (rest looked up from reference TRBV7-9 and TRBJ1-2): DTGVSQNPRHKITKRGQNVTFRCDPISEHNRLYWYRQTLGQGPEFLTYFQNEAQLEKSRLLSDRFSAERPKGSFSTLEIQRTEQGDSAMYLCASSTPGWKTNYGYTFGSGTRLTVV.

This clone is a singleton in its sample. CDR3 nucleotide sequence: TGCGCCAGCAGCTACGGACTAGCGGGACAAGAGACCCAGTACTTC. Translated: CASSYGLAGQETQYF. The chain links TRBV5-1 to TRBJ2-5; the match to TRBD2 covers 12 bases. Losses at the gene ends were 3 bases for V and 2 bases for J; bases not matched to a gene: 2. In germline, CDR1 is SGHRS, CDR2 YFSETQ. This CDR3 contains 15 residues.

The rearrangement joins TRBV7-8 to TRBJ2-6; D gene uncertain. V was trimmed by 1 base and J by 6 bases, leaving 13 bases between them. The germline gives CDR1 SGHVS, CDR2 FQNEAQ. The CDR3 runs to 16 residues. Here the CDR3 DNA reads TGTGCCAGCAGCTTAGACCCGGTCTGGAAGGCCAACGTCCTGACTTTC. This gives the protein CASSLDPVWKANVLTF. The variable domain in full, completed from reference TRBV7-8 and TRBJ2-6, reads GAGVSQSPRYKVAKRGQDVALRCDPISGHVSLFWYQQALGQGPEFLTYFQNEAQLDKSGLPSDRFFAERPEGSVSTLKIQRTQQEDSAVYLCASSLDPVWKANVLTFGAGSRLTVL.

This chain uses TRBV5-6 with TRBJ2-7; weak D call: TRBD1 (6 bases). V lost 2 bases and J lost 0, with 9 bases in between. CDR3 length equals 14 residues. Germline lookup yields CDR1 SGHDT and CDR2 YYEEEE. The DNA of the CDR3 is TGTGCCAGCAGCTTAGGACAGAACTCCTACGAGCAGTACTTC. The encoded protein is CASSLGQNSYEQYF.

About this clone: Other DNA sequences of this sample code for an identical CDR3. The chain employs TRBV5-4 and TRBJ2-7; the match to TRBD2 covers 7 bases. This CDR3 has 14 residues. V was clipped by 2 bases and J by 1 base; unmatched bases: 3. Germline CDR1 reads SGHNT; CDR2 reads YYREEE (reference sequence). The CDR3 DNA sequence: TGTGCCAGCAGCTTTTCTAGCGGATCCTACGAGCAGTACTTC. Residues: CASSFSSGSYEQYF.

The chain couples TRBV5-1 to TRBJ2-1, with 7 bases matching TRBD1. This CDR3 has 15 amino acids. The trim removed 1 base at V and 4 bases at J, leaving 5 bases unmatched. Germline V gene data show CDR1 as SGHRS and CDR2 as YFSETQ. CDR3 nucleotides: TGCGCCAGCAGCTTGAACAGGGGTGGGTACAATGAGCAGTTCTTC. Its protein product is CASSLNRGGYNEQFF.

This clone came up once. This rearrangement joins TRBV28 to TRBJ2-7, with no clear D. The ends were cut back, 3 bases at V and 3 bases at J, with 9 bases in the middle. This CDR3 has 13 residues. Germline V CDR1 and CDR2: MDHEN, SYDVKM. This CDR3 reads CASSFFTHYEQYF. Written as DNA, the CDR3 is TGTGCCAGCAGTTTTTTTACCCACTACGAGCAGTACTTC.

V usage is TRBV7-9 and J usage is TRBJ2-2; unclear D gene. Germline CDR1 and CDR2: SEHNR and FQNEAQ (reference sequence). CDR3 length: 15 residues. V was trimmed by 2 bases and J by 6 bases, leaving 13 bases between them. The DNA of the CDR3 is TGTGCCAGCAGCTTACCCAACCATCTCCCCGGGGAGCTGTTTTTT. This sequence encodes CASSLPNHLPGELFF.

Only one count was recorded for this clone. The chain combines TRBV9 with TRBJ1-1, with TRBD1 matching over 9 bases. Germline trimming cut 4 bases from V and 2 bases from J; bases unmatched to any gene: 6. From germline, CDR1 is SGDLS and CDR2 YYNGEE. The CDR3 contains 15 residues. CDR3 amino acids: CASSRTGDSNTEAFF. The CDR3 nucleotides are TGTGCCAGCAGCAGGACAGGGGATTCTAACACTGAAGCTTTCTTT.

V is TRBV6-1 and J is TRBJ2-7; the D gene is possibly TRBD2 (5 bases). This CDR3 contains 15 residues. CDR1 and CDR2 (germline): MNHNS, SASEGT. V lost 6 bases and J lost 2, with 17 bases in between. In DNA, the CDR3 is TGTGCCAGCAGGCCACTACCGGGATCCACCTACGAGCAGTACTTC. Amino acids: CASRPLPGSTYEQYF.

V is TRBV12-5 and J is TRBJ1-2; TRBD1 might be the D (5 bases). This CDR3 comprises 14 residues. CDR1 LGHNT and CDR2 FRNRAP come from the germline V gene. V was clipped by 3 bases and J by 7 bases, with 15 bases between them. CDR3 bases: TGTGCTAGTGGTTTAGATGGGGGGGAAAGTGGCTACACCTTC. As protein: CASGLDGGESGYTF.

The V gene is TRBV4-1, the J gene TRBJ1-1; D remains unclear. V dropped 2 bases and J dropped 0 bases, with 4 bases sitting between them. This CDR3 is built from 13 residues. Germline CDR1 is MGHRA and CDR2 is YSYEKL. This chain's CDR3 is CASSQSVNTEAFF. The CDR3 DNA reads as TGCGCCAGCAGCCAATCCGTGAACACTGAAGCTTTCTTT.

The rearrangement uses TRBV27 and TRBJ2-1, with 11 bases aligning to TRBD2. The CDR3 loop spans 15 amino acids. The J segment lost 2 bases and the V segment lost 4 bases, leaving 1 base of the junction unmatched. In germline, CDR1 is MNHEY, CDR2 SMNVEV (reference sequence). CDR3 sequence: CASSWGLAAYNEQFF. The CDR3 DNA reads TGTGCCAGCAGTTGGGGACTAGCGGCCTACAATGAGCAGTTCTTC.

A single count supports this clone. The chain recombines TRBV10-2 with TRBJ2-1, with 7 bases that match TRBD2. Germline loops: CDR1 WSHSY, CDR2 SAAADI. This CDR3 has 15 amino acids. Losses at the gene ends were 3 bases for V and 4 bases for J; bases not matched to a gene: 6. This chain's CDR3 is CASSERAGRYNEQFF. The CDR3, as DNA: TGCGCCAGCAGTGAACGAGCGGGACGGTACAATGAGCAGTTCTTC.

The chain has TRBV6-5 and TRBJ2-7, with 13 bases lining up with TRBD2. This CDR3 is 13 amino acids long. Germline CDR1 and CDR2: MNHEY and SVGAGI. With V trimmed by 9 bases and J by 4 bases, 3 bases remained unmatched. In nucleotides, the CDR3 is TGTGCCAGTGGACTAGCGGGAGTGTACGAGCAGTACTTC. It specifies CASGLAGVYEQYF.

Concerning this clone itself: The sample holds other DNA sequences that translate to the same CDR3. CDR3 coding DNA: TGTGCCAGCAGTCTCCGCCCCTCCTACAATGAGCAGTTCTTC. The encoded protein is CASSLRPSYNEQFF. This sequence joins TRBV27 and TRBJ2-1; D not resolved. CDR3 length: 14 amino acids. The germline CDR1 and CDR2 sequences are MNHEY and SMNVEV (reference sequence). V was clipped by 5 bases and J by 0 bases, with 8 bases between them.

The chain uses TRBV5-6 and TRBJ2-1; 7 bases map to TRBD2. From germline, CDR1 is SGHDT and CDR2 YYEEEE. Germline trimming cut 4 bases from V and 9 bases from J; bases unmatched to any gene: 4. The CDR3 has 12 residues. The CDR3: CASSQTSTEQFF. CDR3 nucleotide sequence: TGTGCCAGCAGCCAGACTAGCACTGAGCAGTTCTTC.

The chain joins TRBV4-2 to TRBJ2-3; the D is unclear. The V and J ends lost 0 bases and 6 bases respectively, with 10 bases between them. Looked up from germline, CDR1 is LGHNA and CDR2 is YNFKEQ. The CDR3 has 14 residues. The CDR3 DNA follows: TGTGCCAGCAGCCAAGAAACGCCCAGGGATACGCAGTATTTT. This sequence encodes CASSQETPRDTQYF.

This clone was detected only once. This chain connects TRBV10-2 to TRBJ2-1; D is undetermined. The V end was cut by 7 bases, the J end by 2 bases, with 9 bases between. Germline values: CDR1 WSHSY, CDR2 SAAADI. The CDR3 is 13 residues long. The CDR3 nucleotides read TGCGCCAGCACCATTATACCCTACAATGAGCAGTTCTTC. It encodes CASTIIPYNEQFF.

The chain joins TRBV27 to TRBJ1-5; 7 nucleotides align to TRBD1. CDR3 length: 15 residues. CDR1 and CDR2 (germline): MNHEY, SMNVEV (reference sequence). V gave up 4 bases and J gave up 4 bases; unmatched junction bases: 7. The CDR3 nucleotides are TGTGCCAGCAGTTCCTACACAGGGGTTAATCAGCCCCAGCATTTT. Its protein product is CASSSYTGVNQPQHF.

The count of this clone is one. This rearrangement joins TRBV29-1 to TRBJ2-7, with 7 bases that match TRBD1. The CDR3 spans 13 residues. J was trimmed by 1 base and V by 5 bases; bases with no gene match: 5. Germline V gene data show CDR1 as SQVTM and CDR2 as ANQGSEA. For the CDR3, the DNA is TGCAGCGTTTTGGGACAGCCTTCCTACGAGCAGTACTTC. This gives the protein CSVLGQPSYEQYF.

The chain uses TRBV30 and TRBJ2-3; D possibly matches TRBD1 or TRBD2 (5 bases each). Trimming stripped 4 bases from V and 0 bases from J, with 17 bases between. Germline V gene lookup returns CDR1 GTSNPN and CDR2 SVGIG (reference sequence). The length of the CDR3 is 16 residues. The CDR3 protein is CAWIKLWGYSTDTQYF. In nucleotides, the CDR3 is TGTGCCTGGATCAAATTGTGGGGGTATAGCACAGATACGCAGTATTTT.

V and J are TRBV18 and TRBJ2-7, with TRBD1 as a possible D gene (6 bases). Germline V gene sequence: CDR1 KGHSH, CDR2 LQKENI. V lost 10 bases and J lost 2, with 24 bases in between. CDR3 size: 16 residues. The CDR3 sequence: CATTPDGGAEAYEQYF. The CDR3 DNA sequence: TGTGCCACCACCCCCGATGGGGGCGCAGAAGCCTACGAGCAGTACTTC.

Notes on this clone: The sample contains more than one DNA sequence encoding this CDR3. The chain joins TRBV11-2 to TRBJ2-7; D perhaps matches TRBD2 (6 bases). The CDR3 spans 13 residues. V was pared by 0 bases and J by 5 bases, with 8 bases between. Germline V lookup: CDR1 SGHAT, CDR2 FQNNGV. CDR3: CASSLEGGDEQYF. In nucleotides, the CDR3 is TGTGCCAGCAGCTTAGAGGGCGGGGACGAGCAGTACTTC.